This T cell receptor beta chain derives from a study of blood T cell repertoires in COVID-19. The CDR3 extends over 15 amino acids. CDR1 is LNHNV and CDR2 is YYDKDF in the germline V gene (reference sequence). V gave up 5 bases and J gave up 0 bases, with 10 bases separating them. The table came from immunoSEQ multiplex PCR; TCRdb's copy has only in-frame clones and leaves some out. Here the sample spans roughly 380,000 clones, approximately 81% being singletons. This clonotype was obtained from a woman aged 18-29 years with acute or convalescent COVID-19. The sequenced sample consisted of peripheral blood. The rearrangement links TRBV15 to TRBJ2-2; a possible D gene is TRBD1 (6 bases). The CDR3 DNA reads as TGTGCCACCAGCGCCCGGGACACGAACACCGGGGAGCTGTTTTTT. The encoded protein is CATSARDTNTGELFF.